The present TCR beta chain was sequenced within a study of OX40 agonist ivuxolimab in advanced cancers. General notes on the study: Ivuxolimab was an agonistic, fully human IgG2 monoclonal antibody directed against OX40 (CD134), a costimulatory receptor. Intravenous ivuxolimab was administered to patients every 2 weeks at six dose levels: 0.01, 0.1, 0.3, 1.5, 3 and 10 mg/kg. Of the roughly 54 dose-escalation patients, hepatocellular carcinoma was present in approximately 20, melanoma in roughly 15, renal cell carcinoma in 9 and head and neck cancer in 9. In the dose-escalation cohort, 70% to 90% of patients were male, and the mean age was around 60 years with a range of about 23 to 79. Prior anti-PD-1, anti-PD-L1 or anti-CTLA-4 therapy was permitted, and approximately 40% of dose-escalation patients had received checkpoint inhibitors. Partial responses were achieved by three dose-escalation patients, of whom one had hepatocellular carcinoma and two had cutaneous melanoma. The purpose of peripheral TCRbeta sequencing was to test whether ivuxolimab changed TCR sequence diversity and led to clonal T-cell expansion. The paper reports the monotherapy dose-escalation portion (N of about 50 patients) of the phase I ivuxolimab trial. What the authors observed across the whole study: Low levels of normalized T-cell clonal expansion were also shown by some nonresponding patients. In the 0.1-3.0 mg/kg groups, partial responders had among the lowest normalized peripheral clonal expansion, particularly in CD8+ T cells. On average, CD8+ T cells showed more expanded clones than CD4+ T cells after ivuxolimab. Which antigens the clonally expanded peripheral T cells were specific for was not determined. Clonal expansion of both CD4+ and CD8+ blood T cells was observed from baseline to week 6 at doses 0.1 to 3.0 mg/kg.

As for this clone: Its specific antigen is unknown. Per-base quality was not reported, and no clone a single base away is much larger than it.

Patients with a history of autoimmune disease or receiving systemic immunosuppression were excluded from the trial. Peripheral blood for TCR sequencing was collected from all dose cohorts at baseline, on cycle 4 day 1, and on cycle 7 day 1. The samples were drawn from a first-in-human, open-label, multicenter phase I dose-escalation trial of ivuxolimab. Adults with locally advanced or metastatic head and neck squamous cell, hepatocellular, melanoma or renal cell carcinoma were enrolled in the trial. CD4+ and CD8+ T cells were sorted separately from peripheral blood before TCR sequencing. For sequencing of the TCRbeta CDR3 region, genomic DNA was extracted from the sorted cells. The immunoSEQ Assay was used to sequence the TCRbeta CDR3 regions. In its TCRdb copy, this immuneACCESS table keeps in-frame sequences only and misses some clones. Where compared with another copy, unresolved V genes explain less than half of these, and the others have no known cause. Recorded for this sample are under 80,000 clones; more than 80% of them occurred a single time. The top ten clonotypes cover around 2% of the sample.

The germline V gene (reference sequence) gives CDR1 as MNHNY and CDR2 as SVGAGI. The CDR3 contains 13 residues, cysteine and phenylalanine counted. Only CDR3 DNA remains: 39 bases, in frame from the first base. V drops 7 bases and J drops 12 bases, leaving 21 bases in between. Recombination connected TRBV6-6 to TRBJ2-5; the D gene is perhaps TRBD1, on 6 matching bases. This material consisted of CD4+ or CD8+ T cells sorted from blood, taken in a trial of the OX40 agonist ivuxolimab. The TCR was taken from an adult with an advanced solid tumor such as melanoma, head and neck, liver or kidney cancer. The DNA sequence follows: TGTGCCAGCAATCTACCCGGACAGCGGAAAAAGTACTTC. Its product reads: CASNLPGQRKKYF.